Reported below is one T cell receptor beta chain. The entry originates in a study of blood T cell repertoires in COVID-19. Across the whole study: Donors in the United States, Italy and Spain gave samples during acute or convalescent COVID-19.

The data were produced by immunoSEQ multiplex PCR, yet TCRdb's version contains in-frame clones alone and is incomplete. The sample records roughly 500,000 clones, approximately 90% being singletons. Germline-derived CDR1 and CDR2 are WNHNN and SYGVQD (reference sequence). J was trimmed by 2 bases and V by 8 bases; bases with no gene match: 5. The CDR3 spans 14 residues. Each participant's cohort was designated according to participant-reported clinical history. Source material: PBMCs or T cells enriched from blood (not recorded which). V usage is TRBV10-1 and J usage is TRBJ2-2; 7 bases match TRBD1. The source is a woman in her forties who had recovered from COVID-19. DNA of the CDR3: TGCGCCAGCGGTCGGACAGGAAACACCGGGGAGCTGTTTTTT. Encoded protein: CASGRTGNTGELFF.